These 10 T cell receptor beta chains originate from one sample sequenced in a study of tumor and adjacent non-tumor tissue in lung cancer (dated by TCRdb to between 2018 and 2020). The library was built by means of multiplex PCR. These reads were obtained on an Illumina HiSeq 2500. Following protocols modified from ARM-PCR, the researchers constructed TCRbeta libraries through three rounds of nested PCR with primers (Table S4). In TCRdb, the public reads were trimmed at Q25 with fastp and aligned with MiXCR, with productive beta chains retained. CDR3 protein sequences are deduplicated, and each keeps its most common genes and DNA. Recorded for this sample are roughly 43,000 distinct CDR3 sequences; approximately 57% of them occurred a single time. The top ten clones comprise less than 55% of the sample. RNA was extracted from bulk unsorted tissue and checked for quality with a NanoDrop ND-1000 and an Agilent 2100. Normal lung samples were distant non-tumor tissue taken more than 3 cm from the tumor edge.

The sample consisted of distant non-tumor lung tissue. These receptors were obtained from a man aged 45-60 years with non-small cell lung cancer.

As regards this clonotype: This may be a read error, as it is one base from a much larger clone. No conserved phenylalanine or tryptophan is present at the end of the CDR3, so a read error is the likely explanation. In DNA, the CDR3 is TGTGCCAGCAGTTCCCCCTCTGAGCGGCAGACCTACGAGCAGTACTTA. It translates to CASSSPSERQTYEQYL. The V and J genes are TRBV28 and TRBJ2-7; tentative D call: TRBD2 (5 bases). CDR1 is MDHEN, CDR2 SYDVKM, per germline. Trimming took 4 bases from V and 2 from J, leaving 18 bases between them. CDR3 size: 16 residues.

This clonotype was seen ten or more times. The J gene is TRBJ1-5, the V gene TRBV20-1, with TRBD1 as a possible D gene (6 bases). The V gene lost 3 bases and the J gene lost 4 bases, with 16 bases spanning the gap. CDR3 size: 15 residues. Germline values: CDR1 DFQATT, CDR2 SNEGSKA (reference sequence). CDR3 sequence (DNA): TGCAGTGCTAGCCGGGGGGGGACAACGAATCAGCCCCAGCATTTT. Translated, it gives CSASRGGTTNQPQHF.

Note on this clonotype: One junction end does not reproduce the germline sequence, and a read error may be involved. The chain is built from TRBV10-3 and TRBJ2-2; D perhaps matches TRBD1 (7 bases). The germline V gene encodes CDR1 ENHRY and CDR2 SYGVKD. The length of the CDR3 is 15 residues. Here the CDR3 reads CAISLQGTDTGGLFF. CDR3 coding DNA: TGTGCTATCAGTTTACAGGGGACGGACACCGGGGGGCTGTTTTTT.

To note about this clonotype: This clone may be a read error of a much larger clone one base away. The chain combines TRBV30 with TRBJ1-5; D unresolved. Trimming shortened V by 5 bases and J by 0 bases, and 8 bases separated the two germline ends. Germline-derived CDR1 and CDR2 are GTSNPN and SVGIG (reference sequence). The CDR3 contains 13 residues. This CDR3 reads CAWVLHSNQPQHF. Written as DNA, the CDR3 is TGTGCCTGGGTCCTTCATAGCAATCAGCCCCAGCATTTT.

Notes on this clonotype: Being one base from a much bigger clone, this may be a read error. The DNA of the CDR3 is TGTGCCAGCAGCTTAAATACCAATGAGCAGTTCTTC. Its protein product is CASSLNTNEQFF. The genes are TRBV11-3 and TRBJ2-1; D gene unclear. Trimming removed 2 bases from V and 6 bases from J, with 5 bases in between. The CDR3 is 12 amino acids. Germline values: CDR1 SGHNT, CDR2 YENEEA.

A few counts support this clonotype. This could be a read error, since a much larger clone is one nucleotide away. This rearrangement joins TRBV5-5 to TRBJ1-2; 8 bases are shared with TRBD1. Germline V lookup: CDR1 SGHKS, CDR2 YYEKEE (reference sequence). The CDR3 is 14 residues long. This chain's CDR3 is CASNLRDRYYGYTF. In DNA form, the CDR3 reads TGTGCCAGCAACTTGAGGGACAGGTACTATGGCTACACCTTC. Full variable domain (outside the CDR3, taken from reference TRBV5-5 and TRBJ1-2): DAGVTQSPTHLIKTRGQQVTLRCSPISGHKSVSWYQQVLGQGPQFIFQYYEKEERGRGNFPDRFSARQFPNYSSELNVNALLLGDSALYLCASNLRDRYYGYTFGSGTRLTVV.

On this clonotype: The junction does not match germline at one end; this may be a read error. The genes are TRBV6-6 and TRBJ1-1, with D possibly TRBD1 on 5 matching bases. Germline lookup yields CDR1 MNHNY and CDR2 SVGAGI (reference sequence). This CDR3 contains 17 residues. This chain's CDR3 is CASSPTRRGRMNTDAFF. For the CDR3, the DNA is TGCGCCAGCAGTCCGACTAGGAGGGGAAGAATGAACACTGATGCTTTCTTT.

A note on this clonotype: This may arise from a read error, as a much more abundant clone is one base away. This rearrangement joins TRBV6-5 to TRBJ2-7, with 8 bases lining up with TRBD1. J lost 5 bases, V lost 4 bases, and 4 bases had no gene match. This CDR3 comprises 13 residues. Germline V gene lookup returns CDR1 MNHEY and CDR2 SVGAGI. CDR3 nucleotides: TGTGCCAGCAGTTGTGACAGGGGACACGAGCAGTACTTC. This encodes CASSCDRGHEQYF.

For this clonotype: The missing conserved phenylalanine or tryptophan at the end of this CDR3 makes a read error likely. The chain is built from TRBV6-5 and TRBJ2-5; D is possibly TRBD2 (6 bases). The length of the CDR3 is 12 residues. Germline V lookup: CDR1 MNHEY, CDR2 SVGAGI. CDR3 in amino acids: CVSRDSQEAQYY. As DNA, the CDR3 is TGTGTCAGTCGGGACTCACAAGAGGCCCAGTACTAC.

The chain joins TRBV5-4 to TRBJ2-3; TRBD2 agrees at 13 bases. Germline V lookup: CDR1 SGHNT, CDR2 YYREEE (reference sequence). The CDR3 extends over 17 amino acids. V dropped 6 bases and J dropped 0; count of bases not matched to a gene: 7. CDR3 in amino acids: CASNLRLAGGSTDTQYF. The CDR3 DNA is TGTGCCAGCAACCTGCGACTAGCGGGGGGAAGCACAGATACGCAGTATTTT.